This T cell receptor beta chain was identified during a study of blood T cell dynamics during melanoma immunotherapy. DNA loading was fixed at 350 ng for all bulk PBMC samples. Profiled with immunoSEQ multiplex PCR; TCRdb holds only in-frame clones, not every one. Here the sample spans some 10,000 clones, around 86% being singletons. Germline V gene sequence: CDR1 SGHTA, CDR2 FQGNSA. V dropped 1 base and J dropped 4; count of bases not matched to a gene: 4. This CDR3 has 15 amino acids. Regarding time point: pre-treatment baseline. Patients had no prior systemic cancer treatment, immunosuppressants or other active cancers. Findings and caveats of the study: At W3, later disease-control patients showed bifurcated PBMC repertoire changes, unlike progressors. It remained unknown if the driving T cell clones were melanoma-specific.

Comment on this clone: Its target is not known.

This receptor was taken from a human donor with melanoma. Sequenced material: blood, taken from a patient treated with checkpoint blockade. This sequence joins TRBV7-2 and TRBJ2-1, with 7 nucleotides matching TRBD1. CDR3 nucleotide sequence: TGTGCCAGCAGCTTAGTTACAGGGGTTTACAATGAGCAGTTCTTC. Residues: CASSLVTGVYNEQFF. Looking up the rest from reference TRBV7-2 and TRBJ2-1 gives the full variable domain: GAGVSQSPSNKVTEKGKDVELRCDPISGHTALYWYRQSLGQGLEFLIYFQGNSAPDKSGLPSDRFSAERTGGSVSTLTIQRTQQEDSAVYLCASSLVTGVYNEQFFGPGTRLTVL.